This T cell receptor (beta chain) was profiled in a study of blood T cell repertoires in COVID-19. This clone has a handful of counts. This CDR3 is 18 amino acids long. The V and J ends lost 2 bases and 7 bases, in that order; junction bases with no gene match: 15. Original processing methods: It was from reference gene primer amplification that nucleated cell counts were estimated. The method was immunoSEQ multiplex PCR; TCRdb's version includes in-frame clones alone and lacks a portion of them. V and J calls and clone size come straight from that table; D and trimming were deduced from the DNA. The table has 100,000 to 110,000 clones, more than 65% seen once.

The sequencing input was peripheral blood. This TCR derives from an older woman with acute or convalescent COVID-19. The rearrangement joins TRBV23-1 to TRBJ1-5; 9 bases map to TRBD1. TRBV23-1 is given ORF status, its function remaining uncertain. The CDR3 protein is CASSQVDRGGYQEQPQHF. In nucleotides, the CDR3 is TGCGCCAGCAGTCAAGTGGACAGGGGAGGATATCAGGAGCAGCCCCAGCATTTT.